The T cell receptor beta chain described here comes from a study of blood T cell repertoires in COVID-19 (TCRdb year 2020). Regarding the complete study: Samples covering the acute and convalescent phases of COVID-19 were provided by collaborators in the United States, Italy and Spain. HLA class I and class II types, where available, came from metadata supplied by the sample provider rather than from assay-based typing. The material from the prospective study consisted of cDNA or gDNA derived from T cells, B-cell-depleted T cells, or PBMCs. Nearly every sample came with metadata listing a de-identified subject ID, COVID-19 status, age in years and sex. Samples were obtained from the ongoing ImmuneRACE study (first 160 participants) and from 1,254 subjects provided by 6 global collaborators. The dataset comprised deeply sampled blood TCRbeta repertoires from subjects exposed to, actively infected with, or recovered from COVID-19. The repertoires were released in a freely available public database intended as a resource for research on the immune response to SARS-CoV-2.

TCRbeta CDR3 regions were amplified from genomic DNA by means of the immunoSEQ Assay, a bias-controlled multiplex PCR. For the original study's pipeline: Within the assay, amplification of reference gene primers was used to estimate how many nucleated cells each sample contained. To quantify the absolute abundance of each unique TCRbeta CDR3 rearrangement, sequence reads were collapsed and filtered. Productive Simpson clonality was computed per sample as the square root of Simpson's diversity index over productive rearrangements. TCRdb mirrors the immuneACCESS table, restricted to in-frame sequences. Some clones are absent from its copies; in checked studies, under half trace to an unresolved V gene, and the reason for the others is unknown. From that table come the V and J calls and clone size; the DNA was used to work out D and trimming. The sample profile shows some 300,000 clones; approximately 86% of them were found once. The ten largest clones represent 1.3% of the sample.

Collaborating institutions collected whole blood in K2EDTA tubes following their own protocols. Collaborator samples were shipped for TCRbeta analysis as frozen whole blood, isolated PBMCs, or DNA extracted from either sample type. V drops 5 bases and J drops 3 bases, leaving 13 bases in between. From the cysteine through the phenylalanine, the CDR3 covers 14 amino acids. Left in the record is the CDR3 DNA by itself, 42 bases read in frame from the first base. The germline V gene (reference sequence) specifies SGHNT as CDR1 and YYREEE as CDR2. The investigation overall reported the following: How much clinical and demographic metadata was included differed by source and by participant, and the metadata was provided uncurated.

With regard to this clone: Its antigen is not yet known. No much larger clonotype is one base removed from it; base qualities were not supplied.

The V and J segments used are TRBV5-4 and TRBJ2-3; the D gene is perhaps TRBD2, from 6 matching bases. The TCR originated in a man between 65 and 79 years old with acute or convalescent COVID-19. Sequenced sample: peripheral blood. The CDR3: CASRAGTYTDTQYF. The nucleotides read TGTGCCAGCAGGGCGGGGACGTATACAGATACGCAGTATTTT.